This TCR beta chain was observed in a study of siplizumab effects on memory and regulatory T cells. General study findings and limits: Most proliferating CD4+ or CD8+ clones, roughly 75-97%, had no naive or memory assignment. Sequences that were alloreactive and traceable to unstimulated CD4+ memory cells were significantly reduced by siplizumab. Both greater diversity than memory cells and a major contribution to the alloresponse seemed to characterize naive T cells.

J gave up 11 bases and V 7 bases, and 13 bases lay outside the gene matches. The germline CDR1 and CDR2 sequences are SQVTM and ANQGSEA. The CDR3 consists of 13 residues. This clone turned up a few times. Its specificity is unknown. Assay: immunoSEQ multiplex PCR; the TCRdb copy retains only in-frame clones and omits some. The sample holds roughly 120,000 clones; over 85% are singletons and the top ten take 1% to 1.5%. The sample comprised CD4+ T cells sorted from blood. The TCR originated in a human donor in good health. This rearrangement joins TRBV29-1 to TRBJ1-1; TRBD1 matches 10 bases. In DNA, the CDR3 is TGCAGCGCCCTGGGACAGGGGAGCCATGACGCTTTCTTT. This translates into CSALGQGSHDAFF.